This T cell receptor beta chain emerged from a study of OX40 agonist ivuxolimab in advanced cancers. In germline, CDR1 is MRHNA, CDR2 SNTAGT. Trimming removed 9 bases at V and 9 bases at J, with 3 bases between. The CDR3 totals 8 residues. Produced via immunoSEQ multiplex PCR; TCRdb's table is partial and in-frame only. The sample has fewer than 40,000 clones; roughly 87% are singletons. Sequencing was performed on CD4+ or CD8+ T cells sorted from blood, taken in a trial of the OX40 agonist ivuxolimab. The sequence was collected from an adult with an advanced solid tumor such as melanoma, head and neck, liver or kidney cancer. The chain links TRBV6-4 to TRBJ1-5; D remains ambiguous. Written as DNA, the CDR3 is TGTGCCAGAGGGCCCCAGCATTTT. This encodes CARGPQHF.